Listed below are T cell receptor beta chains from one sample, sequenced in a study of naive and memory T cell subsets. TCRdb processed the 5' RACE reads anew with MiXCR; each CDR3 protein has one entry. The sample contains approximately 52,000 distinct CDR3 sequences, approximately 4.5% of which appear only once. These receptors were collected from a female donor in good health. Both conserved end residues are part of each CDR3. A D gene is named only where the DNA matches it firmly. Clone size is given for some rows only: seen once, a few or many times, or a class if the clone is expanded.

clone size: many
V gene: TRBV20-1
J gene: TRBJ2-5
D gene: .
CDR3 protein: CSARFGGRETQYF
CDR3 DNA: TGCAGTGCTAGATTTGGGGGTAGAGAGACCCAGTACTTC

clone size: few
V gene: TRBV15
J gene: TRBJ2-3
D gene: .
CDR3 protein: CATSRDYSGGSTDTQYF
CDR3 DNA: TGTGCCACCAGCAGAGATTATTCTGGGGGGAGCACAGATACGCAGTATTTT

clone size: many
V gene: TRBV5-1
J gene: TRBJ2-1
D gene: TRBD2
CDR3 protein: CASSFKVAGLNEQFF
CDR3 DNA: TGCGCCAGCAGCTTTAAAGTAGCGGGATTGAATGAGCAGTTCTTC

clone size: many
V gene: TRBV29-1
J gene: TRBJ1-1
D gene: .
CDR3 protein: CSVAMIEAFF
CDR3 DNA: TGCAGCGTTGCGATGATAGAAGCTTTCTTT

clone size: many
V gene: TRBV13
J gene: TRBJ1-6
D gene: .
CDR3 protein: CASSSQQLSPLHF
CDR3 DNA: TGTGCCAGCAGCTCCCAACAACTTTCACCCCTCCACTTT

clone size: .
V gene: TRBV5-1
J gene: TRBJ1-2
D gene: .
CDR3 protein: CASSRRQAGYGYTF
CDR3 DNA: TGCGCCAGCAGTAGGAGGCAGGCCGGCTATGGCTACACCTTC

clone size: many
V gene: TRBV20-1
J gene: TRBJ2-6
D gene: .
CDR3 protein: CSAREGSSGANVLTF
CDR3 DNA: TGCAGTGCTAGAGAAGGGAGCTCTGGGGCCAACGTCCTGACTTTC

clone size: many
V gene: TRBV4-2
J gene: TRBJ2-1
D gene: .
CDR3 protein: CASSPGGPLNYNEQFF
CDR3 DNA: TGTGCCAGCAGCCCGGGCGGTCCGCTGAACTACAATGAGCAGTTCTTC

clone size: many
V gene: TRBV29-1
J gene: TRBJ1-1
D gene: TRBD1
CDR3 protein: CSVGQGETEAFF
CDR3 DNA: TGCAGCGTTGGACAGGGGGAGACTGAAGCTTTCTTT

clone size: many
V gene: TRBV10-3
J gene: TRBJ2-4
D gene: .
CDR3 protein: CAISDTPRSGVASGAKNIQYF
CDR3 DNA: TGTGCCATCAGCGATACCCCCCGTTCGGGAGTTGCCTCTGGAGCCAAAAACATTCAGTACTTC

clone size: many
V gene: TRBV6-6
J gene: TRBJ2-1
D gene: .
CDR3 protein: CASSYSRTLLWGSHNEQFF
CDR3 DNA: TGTGCCAGCAGTTACTCCAGAACACTACTTTGGGGCTCCCACAATGAGCAGTTCTTC

clone size: many
V gene: TRBV5-5
J gene: TRBJ2-7
D gene: TRBD1
CDR3 protein: CASSQRAGQGNYEQYF
CDR3 DNA: TGTGCCAGCAGCCAAAGGGCGGGACAGGGCAACTACGAGCAGTACTTC

clone size: many
V gene: TRBV10-3
J gene: TRBJ2-7
D gene: TRBD1
CDR3 protein: CAINSVPGTGPTEQYF
CDR3 DNA: TGTGCCATCAATTCGGTTCCCGGGACAGGACCTACGGAGCAGTACTTC

clone size: many
V gene: TRBV21-1
J gene: TRBJ2-1
D gene: .
CDR3 protein: CASSRRRVPNYNEQFF
CDR3 DNA: TGTGCCAGCTCCAGGAGAAGGGTGCCGAATTACAATGAGCAGTTCTTC

clone size: many
V gene: TRBV7-9
J gene: TRBJ2-2
D gene: .
CDR3 protein: CASRGHLGPNTGELFF
CDR3 DNA: TGTGCCAGCAGGGGACATCTGGGCCCGAACACCGGGGAGCTGTTTTTT

clone size: many
V gene: TRBV29-1
J gene: TRBJ2-3
D gene: .
CDR3 protein: CSVVARLGGTDTQYF
CDR3 DNA: TGCAGCGTTGTAGCCCGGCTGGGGGGCACAGATACGCAGTATTTT

clone size: many
V gene: TRBV7-9
J gene: TRBJ2-4
D gene: TRBD2
CDR3 protein: CASSGSGGSIQNIQYF
CDR3 DNA: TGTGCCAGCAGCGGTTCCGGCGGGAGTATCCAAAACATTCAGTACTTC

clone size: many
V gene: TRBV29-1
J gene: TRBJ1-5
D gene: TRBD1
CDR3 protein: CSVAGQPNQPQHF
CDR3 DNA: TGCAGCGTTGCGGGACAGCCGAATCAGCCCCAGCATTTT

clone size: .
V gene: TRBV19
J gene: TRBJ2-1
D gene: TRBD2
CDR3 protein: CASSMGRTSGYNEQFF
CDR3 DNA: TGTGCCAGTAGTATGGGTAGGACTAGCGGCTACAATGAGCAGTTCTTC

clone size: many
V gene: TRBV6-1
J gene: TRBJ2-5
D gene: TRBD2
CDR3 protein: CASSERGGASAETQYF
CDR3 DNA: TGTGCCAGCAGTGAACGGGGGGGCGCCTCGGCAGAGACCCAGTACTTC

clone size: .
V gene: TRBV5-1
J gene: TRBJ2-1
D gene: .
CDR3 protein: CASSLGSREQFF
CDR3 DNA: TGCGCCAGCAGCTTGGGGAGCCGTGAGCAGTTCTTC

clone size: many
V gene: TRBV5-1
J gene: TRBJ2-7
D gene: TRBD1
CDR3 protein: CASSSGQWEQYF
CDR3 DNA: TGCGCCAGCAGTTCGGGACAGTGGGAGCAGTACTTC

clone size: many
V gene: TRBV9
J gene: TRBJ2-1
D gene: .
CDR3 protein: CASSVFPYNEQFF
CDR3 DNA: TGTGCCAGCAGCGTATTTCCCTACAATGAGCAGTTCTTC

clone size: many
V gene: TRBV30
J gene: TRBJ2-7
D gene: .
CDR3 protein: CAFADGTYEQYF
CDR3 DNA: TGTGCCTTTGCCGACGGAACCTACGAGCAGTACTTC

clone size: many
V gene: TRBV7-3
J gene: TRBJ1-1
D gene: TRBD1
CDR3 protein: CASSPKPWGQGDTEAFF
CDR3 DNA: TGTGCCAGCAGCCCCAAACCCTGGGGGCAGGGGGACACTGAAGCTTTCTTT

clone size: many
V gene: TRBV10-2
J gene: TRBJ1-3
D gene: .
CDR3 protein: CASSEVGVVGNTIYF
CDR3 DNA: TGCGCCAGCAGTGAAGTAGGGGTAGTCGGAAACACCATATATTTT

clone size: many
V gene: TRBV6-6
J gene: TRBJ2-3
D gene: TRBD2
CDR3 protein: CASSLRSGRGADTQYF
CDR3 DNA: TGTGCCAGCAGTTTGAGAAGCGGGAGAGGCGCAGATACGCAGTATTTT

clone size: many
V gene: TRBV11-2
J gene: TRBJ2-7
D gene: TRBD2
CDR3 protein: CASSPGLRTLGQYF
CDR3 DNA: TGTGCCAGCAGCCCGGGACTAAGGACCTTGGGGCAGTACTTC

clone size: many
V gene: TRBV7-3
J gene: TRBJ2-3
D gene: TRBD2
CDR3 protein: CASSTKWVAGGGDTQYF
CDR3 DNA: TGTGCCAGCAGCACGAAGTGGGTAGCGGGAGGCGGAGATACGCAGTATTTT

clone size: many
V gene: TRBV20-1
J gene: TRBJ2-7
D gene: TRBD1
CDR3 protein: CSPRDTQGARAYEQYF
CDR3 DNA: TGCAGCCCCCGAGACACACAGGGGGCGAGAGCCTACGAGCAGTACTTC

clone size: many
V gene: TRBV20-1
J gene: TRBJ2-7
D gene: TRBD2
CDR3 protein: CSAIKAGGGEQYF
CDR3 DNA: TGCAGTGCTATTAAAGCGGGAGGGGGCGAGCAGTACTTC

clone size: many
V gene: TRBV6-2/TRBV6-3
J gene: TRBJ2-7
D gene: TRBD1
CDR3 protein: CASSYDRVGPEQYF
CDR3 DNA: TGTGCCAGCAGTTACGACAGGGTGGGGCCCGAGCAGTACTTC